Below are 17 T cell receptor beta chains sequenced from a single sample in a study of T cell responses to AZD1222 COVID-19 vaccine. The method was immunoSEQ multiplex PCR; TCRdb's version includes in-frame clones alone and lacks a portion of them. The top ten hold roughly 12% of the sample, which has fewer than 100,000 clones, roughly 89% seen once. Here the sequenced sample was peripheral blood, taken 28 days after the second AZD1222 dose. The receptors here all came from an adult who received the AZD1222 COVID-19 vaccine.

The genes are TRBV5-1 and TRBJ2-6, with 8 nucleotides matching TRBD1. There are 18 residues in the CDR3. V lost 2 bases to trimming and J lost 0 bases; unmatched junction nucleotides: 7. From germline, CDR1 is SGHRS and CDR2 YFSETQ. CDR3 in amino acids: CASSLQGEVSSGANVLTF. The DNA of the CDR3 is TGCGCCAGCAGCTTACAGGGGGAAGTCAGCTCTGGGGCCAACGTCCTGACTTTC.

The chain recombines TRBV19 with TRBJ1-1, with D tentatively TRBD1 (5 bases). The CDR3 loop spans 15 amino acids. V was clipped by 3 bases and J by 3 bases, with 14 bases between them. CDR1 and CDR2 from the germline V gene are LNHDA and SQIVND (reference sequence). CDR3 nucleotide sequence: TGTGCCAGTAGTATGAAGGCAGGGAGGGACACTGAAGCTTTCTTT. The encoded protein is CASSMKAGRDTEAFF.

The CDR3: CASRPGLGEEKLFF. As DNA, the CDR3 is TGTGCCAGCAGACCGGGCCTTGGGGAGGAAAAACTGTTTTTT. The rearrangement uses TRBV27 and TRBJ1-4; D remains unclear. Trimming shortened V by 6 bases and J by 8 bases, and 16 bases separated the two germline ends. The germline gives CDR1 MNHEY, CDR2 SMNVEV (reference sequence). The CDR3 covers 14 residues.

This chain connects TRBV4-3 to TRBJ1-6; D is uncertain. V lost 0 bases, J lost 8 bases, and 8 bases lay in between. The CDR3 extends over 14 amino acids. Germline V lookup: CDR1 LGHNA, CDR2 YSLEER. DNA of the CDR3: TGCGCCAGCAGCCAAGATCGGGCAGATTCACCCCTCCACTTT. Residues: CASSQDRADSPLHF.

This CDR3 is CASSLFVASGSNSPLHF. CDR3 sequence (DNA): TGTGCCAGCAGTTTATTCGTGGCCTCTGGGAGTAATTCACCCCTCCACTTT. The chain employs TRBV27 and TRBJ1-6; no reliable D call. Germline V CDR1 and CDR2: MNHEY, SMNVEV (reference sequence). V lost 1 base and J lost 6, with 16 bases in between. CDR3 length: 17 amino acids.

J is TRBJ1-5 and V is TRBV7-2, with a possible D match to TRBD1 (6 bases). The V gene lost 5 bases and the J gene lost 5 bases, with 10 bases spanning the gap. The germline V gene has CDR1 SGHTA and CDR2 FQGNSA. The CDR3 loop spans 13 amino acids. The CDR3 sequence: CASSKQGDQPQHF. The DNA of the CDR3 is TGTGCCAGCAGCAAACAGGGTGATCAGCCCCAGCATTTT.

The chain is built from TRBV9 and TRBJ1-2, with a weak D call TRBD1 (5 bases). Germline lookup yields CDR1 SGDLS and CDR2 YYNGEE. The CDR3 length is 14 residues. V dropped 4 bases and J dropped 5 bases, with 15 bases sitting between them. The CDR3 sequence is CASSPAQGRYGYTF. The CDR3 nucleotides read TGTGCCAGCAGCCCCGCGCAGGGACGGTATGGCTACACCTTC.

The chain couples TRBV7-2 to TRBJ1-5, with D possibly being TRBD1 (5 bases). V dropped 5 bases and J dropped 5 bases, with 10 bases sitting between them. The CDR3 spans 13 residues. Germline loops: CDR1 SGHTA, CDR2 FQGNSA. In DNA, the CDR3 is TGTGCCAGCAGCCTGACAGTAGATCAGCCCCAGCATTTT. Translated, it gives CASSLTVDQPQHF.

Here the CDR3 reads CASSESQDMKAFF. As DNA, the CDR3 is TGTGCCAGCAGTGAATCGCAGGATATGAAAGCTTTCTTT. The chain links TRBV25-1 to TRBJ1-1; no clear D. This CDR3 contains 13 residues. Germline V gene sequence: CDR1 MGHDK, CDR2 SYGVNS. V was pared by 1 base and J by 9 bases, with 12 bases between.

The chain employs TRBV5-1 and TRBJ1-1, with D maybe TRBD1 (5 bases). The CDR3 runs to 14 residues. Trimming removed 5 bases at V and 3 bases at J, with 14 bases between. CDR1 SGHRS and CDR2 YFSETQ come from the germline V gene. The CDR3, as DNA: TGCGCCAGCAGTGCCCAGGGTGGGGACACTGAAGCTTTCTTT. The encoded protein is CASSAQGGDTEAFF.

The rearrangement uses TRBV4-2 and TRBJ2-3; D is possibly TRBD1 (5 bases). Germline values: CDR1 LGHNA, CDR2 YNFKEQ. The germline V and J ends were trimmed by 8 bases and 5 bases, with 20 bases remaining between them. There are 15 residues in the CDR3. The CDR3 reads CASEKRQGSKDTQYF. For the CDR3, the DNA is TGTGCCAGCGAGAAACGTCAGGGTTCCAAAGATACGCAGTATTTT.

The chain links TRBV14 to TRBJ2-1, with 12 bases that match TRBD2. With V trimmed by 4 bases and J by 7 bases, 8 bases remained unmatched. Germline-derived CDR1 and CDR2 are SGHDN and FVKESK. The CDR3 length is 16 residues. The CDR3 reads CASSRVLAGGGNEQFF. CDR3 nucleotide sequence: TGTGCCAGCAGCCGAGTACTAGCGGGGGGCGGGAATGAGCAGTTCTTC.

The DNA for the CDR3 is TGTGCCAGCAGTTACGGGACAGAAAAACTGTTTTTT. As protein: CASSYGTEKLFF. The chain joins TRBV6-2 or TRBV6-3 to TRBJ1-4; the D gene is possibly TRBD1 (6 bases). The CDR3 is 12 amino acids. Trimming removed 2 bases at V and 8 bases at J, with 6 bases between. Germline lookup yields CDR1 MNHEY and CDR2 SVGEGT.

The CDR3 here is CASSQGGQGAKKYF. Written as DNA, the CDR3 is TGCGCCAGCAGCCAGGGGGGACAGGGGGCAAAGAAGTACTTC. This chain joins TRBV4-3 and TRBJ2-7, with 12 nucleotides matching TRBD1. The CDR3 is 14 amino acids. V gave up 3 bases and J gave up 11 bases; unmatched junction bases: 8. Germline CDR1 LGHNA, CDR2 YSLEER.

The chain couples TRBV7-9 to TRBJ2-3; D might be TRBD1 or TRBD2, each matching 6 bases. Trimming took 5 bases from V and 1 from J, leaving 13 bases between them. This CDR3 spans 15 amino acids. Germline V gene sequence: CDR1 SEHNR, CDR2 FQNEAQ (reference sequence). CDR3 residues: CASSPRGRGTDTQYF. CDR3 DNA sequence: TGTGCCAGCAGCCCCCGGGGGCGAGGCACAGATACGCAGTATTTT.

This clone was seen a few times. The chain carries TRBV13 and TRBJ2-5; 12 bases line up with TRBD2. The CDR3 loop spans 14 amino acids. Trimming cost V 5 bases and J 7 bases; bases outside gene matches: 5. Germline CDR1 and CDR2: PRHDT and FYEKMQ (reference sequence). In DNA form, the CDR3 reads TGTGCCAGCAGCGCACTAGCGGGGGGCAGGACCCAGTACTTC. Residues: CASSALAGGRTQYF.

This clone was seen once. V and J are TRBV4-3 and TRBJ1-2; D unclear. The V end was cut by 1 base, the J end by 3 bases, with 6 bases between. From germline, CDR1 is LGHNA and CDR2 YSLEER. The CDR3 has 13 amino acids. DNA of the CDR3: TGCGCCAGCAGCCAAGCACGCCACTATGGCTACACCTTC. Translated: CASSQARHYGYTF.